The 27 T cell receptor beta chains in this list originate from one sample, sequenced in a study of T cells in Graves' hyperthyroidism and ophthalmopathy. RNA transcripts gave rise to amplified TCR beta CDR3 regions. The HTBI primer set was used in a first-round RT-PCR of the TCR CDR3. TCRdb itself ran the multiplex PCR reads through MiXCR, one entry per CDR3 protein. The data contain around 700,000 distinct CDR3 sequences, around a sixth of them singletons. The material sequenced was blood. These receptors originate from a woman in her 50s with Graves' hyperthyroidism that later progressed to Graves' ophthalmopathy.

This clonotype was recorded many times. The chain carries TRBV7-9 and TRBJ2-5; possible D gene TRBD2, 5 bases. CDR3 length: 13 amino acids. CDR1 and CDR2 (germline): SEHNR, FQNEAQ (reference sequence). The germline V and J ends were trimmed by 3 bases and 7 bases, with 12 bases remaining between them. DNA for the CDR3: TGTGCCAGCAGCTTCGACGGGGATGGGACCCAGTACTTC. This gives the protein CASSFDGDGTQYF. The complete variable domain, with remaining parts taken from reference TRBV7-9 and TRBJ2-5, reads DTGVSQNPRHKITKRGQNVTFRCDPISEHNRLYWYRQTLGQGPEFLTYFQNEAQLEKSRLLSDRFSAERPKGSFSTLEIQRTEQGDSAMYLCASSFDGDGTQYFGPGTRLLVL.

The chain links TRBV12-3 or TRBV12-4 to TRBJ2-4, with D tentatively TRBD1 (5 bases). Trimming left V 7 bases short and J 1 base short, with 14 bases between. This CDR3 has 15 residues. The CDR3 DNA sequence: TGTGCCAGCACCGCACAGGATTCGGCCAAAAACATTCAGTACTTC. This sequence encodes CASTAQDSAKNIQYF.

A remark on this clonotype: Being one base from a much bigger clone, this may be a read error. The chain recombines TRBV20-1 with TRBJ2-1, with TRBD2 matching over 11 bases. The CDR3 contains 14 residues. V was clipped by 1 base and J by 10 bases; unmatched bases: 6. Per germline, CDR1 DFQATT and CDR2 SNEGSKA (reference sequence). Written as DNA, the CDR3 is TGCAGTGCTAGAGGGGGGACTAGCGGCGCAGAGCAGTTCTTC. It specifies CSARGGTSGAEQFF.

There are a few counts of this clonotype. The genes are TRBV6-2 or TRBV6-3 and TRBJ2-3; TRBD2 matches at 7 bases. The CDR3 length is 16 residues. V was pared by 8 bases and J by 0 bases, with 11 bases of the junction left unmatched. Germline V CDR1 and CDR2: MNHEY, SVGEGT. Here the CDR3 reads CASQNPAGWSTDTQYF. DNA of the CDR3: TGTGCCAGCCAAAACCCAGCGGGGTGGAGCACAGATACGCAGTATTTT.

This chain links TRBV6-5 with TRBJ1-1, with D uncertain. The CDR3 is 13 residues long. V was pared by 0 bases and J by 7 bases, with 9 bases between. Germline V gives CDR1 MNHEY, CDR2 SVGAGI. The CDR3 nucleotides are TGTGCCAGCAGTTACTCGATTTCAGGTGAAGCTTTCTTT. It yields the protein CASSYSISGEAFF.

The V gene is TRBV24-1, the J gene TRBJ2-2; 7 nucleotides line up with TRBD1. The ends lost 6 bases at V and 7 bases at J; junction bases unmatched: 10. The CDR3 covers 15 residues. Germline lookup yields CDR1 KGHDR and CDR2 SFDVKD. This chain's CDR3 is CATSREGGVSGELFF. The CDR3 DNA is TGTGCCACCAGTAGGGAAGGGGGCGTAAGCGGGGAGCTGTTTTTT.

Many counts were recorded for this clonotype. The CDR3 region has the DNA TGCAGTGCTAGAGATTGGGACGGATACAGGTACCAAGAGACCCAGTACTTC. Amino acids: CSARDWDGYRYQETQYF. The rearrangement joins TRBV20-1 to TRBJ2-5, with D tentatively TRBD1 or TRBD2 (5 bases each). Trimming took off 0 bases at V and 0 bases at J, with 17 bases between the two ends. The V gene's germline CDR1 is DFQATT and CDR2 SNEGSKA (reference sequence). The CDR3 has 17 residues.

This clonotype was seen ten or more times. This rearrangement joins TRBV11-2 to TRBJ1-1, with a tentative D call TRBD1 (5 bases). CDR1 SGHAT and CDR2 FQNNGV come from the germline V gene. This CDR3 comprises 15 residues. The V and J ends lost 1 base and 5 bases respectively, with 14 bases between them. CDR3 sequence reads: CASSLVVRAATEAFF. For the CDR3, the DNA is TGTGCCAGCAGCTTAGTCGTCAGGGCGGCGACTGAAGCTTTCTTT.

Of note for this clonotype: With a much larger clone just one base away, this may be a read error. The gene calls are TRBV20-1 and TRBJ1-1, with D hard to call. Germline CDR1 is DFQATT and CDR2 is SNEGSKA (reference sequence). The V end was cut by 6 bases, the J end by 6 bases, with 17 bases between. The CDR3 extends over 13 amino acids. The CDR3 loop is CSASPHWEAEAFF. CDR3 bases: TGCAGTGCGAGCCCCCACTGGGAGGCTGAAGCTTTCTTT.

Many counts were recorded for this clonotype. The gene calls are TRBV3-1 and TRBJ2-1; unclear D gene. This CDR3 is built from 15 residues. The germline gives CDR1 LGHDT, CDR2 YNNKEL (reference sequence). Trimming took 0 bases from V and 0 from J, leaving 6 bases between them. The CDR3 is CASSQDDVSYNEQFF. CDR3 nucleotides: TGTGCCAGCAGCCAAGATGACGTCTCCTACAATGAGCAGTTCTTC.

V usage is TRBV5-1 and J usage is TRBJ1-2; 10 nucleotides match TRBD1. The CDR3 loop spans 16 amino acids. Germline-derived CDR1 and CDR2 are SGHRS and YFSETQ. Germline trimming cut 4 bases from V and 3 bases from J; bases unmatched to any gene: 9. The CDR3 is CASSLPGGTGDYGYTF. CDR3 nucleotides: TGCGCCAGCAGCCTGCCTGGGGGGACAGGGGACTATGGCTACACCTTC. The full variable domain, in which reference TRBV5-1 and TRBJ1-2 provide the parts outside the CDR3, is KAGVTQTPRYLIKTRGQQVTLSCSPISGHRSVSWYQQTPGQGLQFLFEYFSETQRNKGNFPGRFSGRQFSNSRSEMNVSTLELGDSALYLCASSLPGGTGDYGYTFGSGTRLTVV.

The CDR3 region is CASSQDRGGRGEAFF. The CDR3 DNA follows: TGTGCCAGCAGCCAAGATCGGGGGGGGCGCGGTGAAGCTTTCTTT. The genes are TRBV4-2 and TRBJ1-1; D possibly corresponds to TRBD1 (6 bases). There are 15 residues in the CDR3. The germline V gene has CDR1 LGHNA and CDR2 YNFKEQ. The germline V and J ends were trimmed by 0 bases and 7 bases, with 15 bases remaining between them.

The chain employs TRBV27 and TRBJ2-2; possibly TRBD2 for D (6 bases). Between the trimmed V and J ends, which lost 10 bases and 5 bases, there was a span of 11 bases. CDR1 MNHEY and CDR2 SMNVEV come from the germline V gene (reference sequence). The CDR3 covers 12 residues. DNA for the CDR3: TGTGCCATCTCCGGAGGGACCGGGGAGCTGTTTTTT. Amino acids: CAISGGTGELFF.

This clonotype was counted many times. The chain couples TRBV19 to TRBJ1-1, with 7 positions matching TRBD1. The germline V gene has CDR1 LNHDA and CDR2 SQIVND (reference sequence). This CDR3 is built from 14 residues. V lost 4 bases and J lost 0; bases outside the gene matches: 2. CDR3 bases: TGTGCCAGTAGTAATACAGGGGTGAACACTGAAGCTTTCTTT. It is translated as CASSNTGVNTEAFF.

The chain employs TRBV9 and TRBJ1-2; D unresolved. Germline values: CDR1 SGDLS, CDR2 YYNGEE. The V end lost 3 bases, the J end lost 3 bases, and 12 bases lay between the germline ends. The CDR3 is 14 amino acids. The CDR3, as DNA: TGTGCCAGCAGCGCAGAAACAGCCCACTATGGCTACACCTTC. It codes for CASSAETAHYGYTF.

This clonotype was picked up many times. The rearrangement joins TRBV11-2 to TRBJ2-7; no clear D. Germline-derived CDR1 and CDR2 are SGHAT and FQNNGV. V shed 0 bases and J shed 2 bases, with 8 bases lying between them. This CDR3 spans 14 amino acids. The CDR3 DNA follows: TGTGCCAGCAGCTTAGATAACGGGCCCTACGAGCAGTACTTC. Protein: CASSLDNGPYEQYF.

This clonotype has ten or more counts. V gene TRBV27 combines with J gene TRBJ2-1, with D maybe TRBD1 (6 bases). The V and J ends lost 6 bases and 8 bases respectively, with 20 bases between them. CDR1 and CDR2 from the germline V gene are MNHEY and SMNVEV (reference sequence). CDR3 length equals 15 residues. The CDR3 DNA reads TGTGCCAGCAGCTACAGGGTCTCGCTGATCGATGAGCAGTTCTTC. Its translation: CASSYRVSLIDEQFF.

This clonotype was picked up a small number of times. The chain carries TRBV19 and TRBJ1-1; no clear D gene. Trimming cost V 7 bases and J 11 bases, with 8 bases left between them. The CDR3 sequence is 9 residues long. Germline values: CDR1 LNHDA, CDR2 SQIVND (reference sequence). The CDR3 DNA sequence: TGTGCCAGTACTGTTCGGGCTTTCTTT. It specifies CASTVRAFF.

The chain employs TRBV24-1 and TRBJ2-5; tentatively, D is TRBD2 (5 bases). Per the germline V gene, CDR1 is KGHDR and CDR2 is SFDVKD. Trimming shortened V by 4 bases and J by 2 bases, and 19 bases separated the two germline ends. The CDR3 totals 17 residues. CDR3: CATSDPTLTGGQETQYF. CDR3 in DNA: TGTGCCACCAGTGACCCCACGTTGACTGGCGGGCAAGAGACCCAGTACTTC.

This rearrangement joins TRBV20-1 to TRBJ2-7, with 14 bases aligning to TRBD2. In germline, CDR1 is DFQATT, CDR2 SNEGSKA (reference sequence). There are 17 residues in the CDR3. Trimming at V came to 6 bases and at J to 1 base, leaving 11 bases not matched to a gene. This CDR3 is CSARRTSGGTLSYEQYF. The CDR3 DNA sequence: TGCAGTGCCCGAAGGACTAGCGGGGGGACATTATCCTACGAGCAGTACTTC.

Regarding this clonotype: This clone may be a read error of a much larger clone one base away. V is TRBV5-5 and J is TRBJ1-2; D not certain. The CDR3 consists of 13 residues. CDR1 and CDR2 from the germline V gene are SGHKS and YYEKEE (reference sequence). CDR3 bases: TGTGCCAGCAACTTGCCCAGAAACTATGGCTACACCTTC. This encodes CASNLPRNYGYTF.

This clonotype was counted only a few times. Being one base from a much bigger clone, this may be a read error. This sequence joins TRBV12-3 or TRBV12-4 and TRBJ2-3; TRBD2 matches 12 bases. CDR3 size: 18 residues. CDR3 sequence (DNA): TGTGCCAGCTCACCTCTAGCGGGGGGGCCTAGAGGCACAGGTACGCAGTATTTT. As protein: CASSPLAGGPRGTGTQYF.

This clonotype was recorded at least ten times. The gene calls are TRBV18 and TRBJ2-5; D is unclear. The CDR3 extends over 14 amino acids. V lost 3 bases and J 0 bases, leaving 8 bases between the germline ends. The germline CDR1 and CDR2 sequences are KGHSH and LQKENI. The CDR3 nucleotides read TGTGCCAGCTCACCTAACCGGTACCAAGAGACCCAGTACTTC. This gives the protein CASSPNRYQETQYF. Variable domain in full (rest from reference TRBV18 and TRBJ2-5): NAGVMQNPRHLVRRRGQEARLRCSPMKGHSHVYWYRQLPEEGLKFMVYLQKENIIDESGMPKERFSAEFPKEGPSILRIQQVVRGDSAAYFCASSPNRYQETQYFGPGTRLLVL.

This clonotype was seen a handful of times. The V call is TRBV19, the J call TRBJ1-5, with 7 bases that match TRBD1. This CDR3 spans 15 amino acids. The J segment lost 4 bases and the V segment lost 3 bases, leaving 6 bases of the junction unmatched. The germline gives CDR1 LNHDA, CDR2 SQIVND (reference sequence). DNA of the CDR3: TGTGCCAGTAGTATTGGAACAGGGGCTAATCAGCCCCAGCATTTT. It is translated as CASSIGTGANQPQHF.

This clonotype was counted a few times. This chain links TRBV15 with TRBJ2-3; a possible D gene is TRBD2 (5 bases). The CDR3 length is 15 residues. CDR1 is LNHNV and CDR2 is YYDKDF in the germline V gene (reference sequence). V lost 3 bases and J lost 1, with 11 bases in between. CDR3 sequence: CATSRDGERTDTQYF. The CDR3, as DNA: TGTGCCACCAGCAGGGACGGGGAACGCACAGATACGCAGTATTTT.

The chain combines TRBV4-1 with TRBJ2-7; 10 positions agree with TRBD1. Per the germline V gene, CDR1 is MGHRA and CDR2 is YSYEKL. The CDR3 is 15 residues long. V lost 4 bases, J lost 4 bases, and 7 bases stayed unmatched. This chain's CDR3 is CASSLLRTGGYEQYF. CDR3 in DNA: TGCGCCAGCAGCCTTCTCAGGACAGGGGGGTACGAGCAGTACTTC.

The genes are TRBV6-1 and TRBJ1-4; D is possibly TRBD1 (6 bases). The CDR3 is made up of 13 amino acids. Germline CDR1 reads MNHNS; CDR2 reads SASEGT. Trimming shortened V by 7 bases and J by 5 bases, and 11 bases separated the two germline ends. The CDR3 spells CASTLGGNEKLFF. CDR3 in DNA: TGTGCCAGCACCCTAGGGGGGAATGAAAAACTGTTTTTT.